Listed below are T cell receptor beta chains from one sample, sequenced in a study of T cell repertoires in cytomegalovirus infection. In TCRdb, the reads were re-called with MiXCR into one record per CDR3 protein. The sample has roughly 230,000 distinct CDR3 sequences, about 20% seen once. The sequenced sample consisted of CD8+ T cells from PBMCs. Receptors originate from a human donor in good health (CMV status not recorded). Some clones in this sample may be carry-over from other donors' samples. Each CDR3 is given with its conserved first and last residue. Each record gives: D gene, J gene, V gene, clone size, CDR3 protein, CDR3 DNA. D genes are given only for firm matches. Expanded clones get a size class; other rows say once, few or many, or leave the size out.

D: .; J: TRBJ1-2; V: TRBV28; size: .; CDR3: CAICPATCIYGYTF; DNA: TGTGCCATATGCCCAGCGACGTGTATCTATGGCTACACCTTC
D: TRBD1; J: TRBJ2-2; V: TRBV5-1; size: .; CDR3: CASSQDRAGELFF; DNA: TGCGCCAGCAGCCAGGACAGGGCCGGGGAGCTGTTTTTT
D: .; J: TRBJ2-1; V: TRBV20-1; size: once; CDR3: CSARDMLGNPNEQFF; DNA: TGCAGTGCTAGAGACATGTTGGGAAATCCCAATGAGCAGTTCTTC
D: TRBD2; J: TRBJ2-3; V: TRBV6-1; size: .; CDR3: CASSPLAGVRDTQYF; DNA: TGTGCCAGCAGTCCACTAGCGGGGGTAAGAGATACGCAGTATTTT
D: .; J: TRBJ2-7; V: TRBV4-1; size: few; CDR3: CASSQGLTMDEQYF; DNA: TGCGCCAGCAGCCAAGGGCTCACAATGGACGAGCAGTACTTC
D: .; J: TRBJ2-2; V: TRBV27; size: many; CDR3: CAAAQVGAGELFF; DNA: TGTGCCGCGGCGCAGGTTGGCGCCGGGGAGCTGTTTTTT
D: .; J: TRBJ1-4; V: TRBV15; size: few; CDR3: CATSSQGWANEKLFF; DNA: TGTGCCACCAGCAGCCAAGGGTGGGCTAATGAAAAACTGTTTTTT
D: .; J: TRBJ1-2; V: TRBV12-3/TRBV12-4; size: many; CDR3: CASSLVPAPTTGMGGYTF; DNA: TGTGCCAGCAGTTTAGTCCCGGCTCCGACGACAGGTATGGGAGGCTACACCTTC
D: .; J: TRBJ1-1; V: TRBV7-2; size: few; CDR3: CASSLPQLMNTEAFF; DNA: TGTGCCAGCAGCTTGCCACAGCTTATGAACACTGAAGCTTTCTTT
D: .; J: TRBJ1-2; V: TRBV7-9; size: .; CDR3: CASTGRDTGNGGVRAGYTF; DNA: TGTGCCAGCACCGGTCGGGACACGGGGAACGGAGGGGTAAGAGCTGGCTACACCTTC
D: .; J: TRBJ1-6; V: TRBV20-1; size: .; CDR3: CSAGAGGEHSSPLHF; DNA: TGCAGTGCGGGGGCGGGGGGCGAACACAGTTCACCCCTCCACTTT
D: TRBD1; J: TRBJ2-7; V: TRBV11-2; size: .; CDR3: CASSREPGQGYEQYF; DNA: TGTGCCAGCAGCCGGGAACCGGGACAGGGCTACGAGCAGTACTTC
D: .; J: TRBJ2-1; V: TRBV5-4; size: .; CDR3: CASRSDSYNEQFF; DNA: TGTGCCAGCCGCTCAGATTCCTACAATGAGCAGTTCTTC
D: .; J: TRBJ1-5; V: TRBV28; size: .; CDR3: CASSFSTDSNQPQHF; DNA: TGTGCCAGCAGTTTCTCGACAGATAGCAATCAGCCCCAGCATTTT
D: TRBD2; J: TRBJ2-1; V: TRBV7-6; size: .; CDR3: CASSPAPWTSGGYNEQFF; DNA: TGTGCCAGCAGCCCCGCTCCTTGGACTAGCGGGGGCTACAATGAGCAGTTCTTC
D: .; J: TRBJ1-1; V: TRBV2; size: many; CDR3: CASIPGSRTEAFF; DNA: TGTGCCAGCATTCCCGGCTCACGGACTGAAGCTTTCTTT
D: TRBD1; J: TRBJ1-4; V: TRBV6-5; size: few; CDR3: CASSYSPDRAEKLFF; DNA: TGTGCCAGCAGTTACTCGCCCGACAGGGCCGAAAAACTGTTTTTT
D: TRBD1; J: TRBJ2-1; V: TRBV19; size: many; CDR3: CASSITGQDLGNEQFF; DNA: TGTGCCAGTAGTATAACGGGACAGGACCTGGGCAATGAGCAGTTCTTC
D: .; J: TRBJ2-1; V: TRBV7-6; size: .; CDR3: CASSSDGVEGFYNEQFF; DNA: TGTGCCAGCAGCTCGGACGGGGTAGAGGGTTTCTACAATGAGCAGTTCTTC
D: .; J: TRBJ2-1; V: TRBV24-1; size: few; CDR3: CATSRGYNEQFF; DNA: TGTGCCACCAGCCGGGGCTACAATGAGCAGTTCTTC
D: TRBD1; J: TRBJ2-3; V: TRBV7-6; size: many; CDR3: CASSLARRGLTDTQYF; DNA: TGTGCCAGCAGCTTAGCCCGTAGGGGGCTCACAGATACGCAGTATTTT
D: .; J: TRBJ1-1; V: TRBV15; size: many; CDR3: CATSIIPGARTEAFF; DNA: TGTGCCACCAGCATCATCCCGGGGGCTCGTACTGAAGCTTTCTTT
D: TRBD2; J: TRBJ2-5; V: TRBV11-2; size: many; CDR3: CASSSGRGLAGEETQYF; DNA: TGTGCCAGCAGCTCCGGGAGAGGACTAGCGGGGGAAGAGACCCAGTACTTC
D: .; J: TRBJ1-2; V: TRBV28; size: .; CDR3: CASSLPRGRINYGYTF; DNA: TGTGCCAGCAGTTTACCCCGCGGGAGGATTAACTATGGCTACACCTTC
D: TRBD1; J: TRBJ1-1; V: TRBV28; size: few; CDR3: CASSSLGTGLTEAFF; DNA: TGTGCCAGCAGTTCTCTCGGGACAGGGTTGACTGAAGCTTTCTTT
D: TRBD1; J: TRBJ2-3; V: TRBV7-8; size: many; CDR3: CASSLVGQGFADTQYF; DNA: TGTGCCAGCAGCTTAGTCGGACAGGGGTTCGCAGATACGCAGTATTTT
D: .; J: TRBJ2-5; V: TRBV7-6; size: few; CDR3: CASSLDLETQYF; DNA: TGTGCCAGCAGCTTAGACCTGGAGACCCAGTACTTC
D: .; J: TRBJ2-1; V: TRBV5-5; size: few; CDR3: CASSWRDGYNEQFF; DNA: TGTGCCAGCAGCTGGCGGGACGGCTACAATGAGCAGTTCTTC
D: .; J: TRBJ1-2; V: TRBV7-2; size: few; CDR3: CASTETAGSLYGYTF; DNA: TGTGCCAGCACCGAAACTGCGGGGTCCCTCTATGGCTACACCTTC
D: .; J: TRBJ1-5; V: TRBV7-8; size: .; CDR3: CASSPGGQVNQPQHF; DNA: TGTGCCAGCAGCCCCGGGGGTCAAGTCAATCAGCCCCAGCATTTT
D: .; J: TRBJ1-2; V: TRBV5-8; size: .; CDR3: CASSPGNIQYPTGRSF; DNA: TGTGCCAGCAGCCCGGGTAACATCCAATACCCGACTGGGCGATCCTTC
D: TRBD1; J: TRBJ2-7; V: TRBV5-4; size: many; CDR3: CASSPWDRTYEQYF; DNA: TGTGCCAGCAGCCCCTGGGACAGGACCTACGAGCAGTACTTC
D: TRBD2; J: TRBJ2-7; V: TRBV7-2; size: many; CDR3: CASSLWLAGNEQYF; DNA: TGTGCCAGCAGCTTATGGCTAGCGGGGAACGAGCAGTACTTC
D: .; J: TRBJ1-2; V: TRBV28; size: many; CDR3: CASLPGQDIAGYTF; DNA: TGTGCCAGCCTACCGGGACAAGACATAGCGGGCTACACCTTC
D: .; J: TRBJ2-7; V: TRBV7-9; size: .; CDR3: CASSLETDPVYEQYF; DNA: TGTGCCAGCAGCTTAGAGACAGACCCGGTTTACGAGCAGTACTTC
D: .; J: TRBJ2-7; V: TRBV7-2; size: many; CDR3: CASSFAQGTYEQYF; DNA: TGTGCCAGCAGCTTTGCCCAGGGAACCTACGAGCAGTACTTC
D: TRBD2; J: TRBJ2-5; V: TRBV7-6; size: many; CDR3: CASRPRGGALETQYF; DNA: TGTGCCAGCAGACCTAGGGGAGGGGCGCTGGAGACCCAGTACTTC